This TCR beta chain is from a study of blood T cell repertoires in COVID-19 (dated by TCRdb to about 2020). Concerning the study at large: Samples covering the acute and convalescent phases of COVID-19 were provided by collaborators in the United States, Italy and Spain. The material from the prospective study consisted of cDNA or gDNA derived from T cells, B-cell-depleted T cells, or PBMCs. Deeply sampled blood TCRbeta repertoires from subjects exposed to, actively infected with, or recovered from COVID-19 were included in the dataset. A freely available public database, intended as a resource for researchers studying the immune response to SARS-CoV-2, is where the repertoires were released. Samples were obtained from the ongoing ImmuneRACE study (first 160 participants) and from over 1,000 subjects provided by 6 global collaborators. A de-identified subject ID, COVID-19 status, age in years and sex were almost always included in the sample metadata. Where available, HLA class I and class II types were obtained from metadata supplied by the sample provider rather than from assay-based typing. Study-level results and caveats: The quantity of clinical and demographic metadata differed by source and by participant and was supplied without curation.

Collaborating institutions collected whole blood in K2EDTA tubes following their own protocols. For TCRbeta analysis, collaborators shipped samples as frozen whole blood, isolated PBMCs, or DNA extracted from either of those sample types. The junction shows trimming of 4 bases on V and 4 bases on J, and the gene matches do not reach 7 bases of it. Including the terminal cysteine and phenylalanine, the CDR3 comprises 16 residues. Only the CDR3 portion is preserved as DNA: 48 bases, with reading frame beginning at the first base. From a lookup of the germline V gene (reference sequence), CDR1 and CDR2 are LNHDA and SQIVND. On this clone itself: What this receptor recognizes is not known. The input lacks base qualities; no much larger clone sits a single base away.

The immunoSEQ Assay, a bias-controlled multiplex PCR, was used to amplify TCRbeta CDR3 regions from genomic DNA. The paper's processing steps were these. Within the assay, amplification of reference gene primers was used to estimate how many nucleated cells each sample contained. Sequence reads were collapsed and filtered to measure the absolute abundance of every unique TCRbeta CDR3 rearrangement. For each sample, productive Simpson clonality was calculated as the square root of Simpson's diversity index across productive rearrangements. TCRdb took over this immuneACCESS table, retaining in-frame rearrangements with V and J assigned. Such tables are incomplete; in checked studies, under half of the missing clones stem from an unresolved V gene, and the remainder is unexplained. Clone size and the V and J calls come from that table; the DNA yielded D and trimming. The sample data list 150,000 to 200,000 clones, and roughly 86% of these were observed just once. The top ten clones comprise roughly 7% of the sample.

The V and J genes are TRBV19 and TRBJ1-5; 10 of the junction bases match TRBD1. The clonotype comes from a woman older than 75 in a cohort sampled during active or convalescent COVID-19. Sequences were obtained from peripheral blood. The DNA sequence is TGTGCCAGTAGTAGCCGCCGGGGACAGGGGAATCAGCCCCAGCATTTT. This is translated as CASSSRRGQGNQPQHF.